Listed here are 13 T cell receptor beta chains from one sample, sequenced in a study of human T cells and chemical hapten exposure. TCRdb itself ran the RACE reads through MiXCR, one entry per CDR3 protein. The profile shows some 93,000 distinct CDR3 sequences, about 10% of them singletons. Time point in this sample: healthy volunteer bleed at 2 weeks. The starting material, unfractionated whole blood, was used for total RNA extraction. The sequenced material came from whole blood. The receptor source for this set is a female donor in good health. Some clones in this sample may be carry-over from other donors' samples.

This clonotype was seen at least ten times. The CDR3 reads CSAREAGVEFF. CDR3 sequence (DNA): TGCAGTGCTAGGGAAGCAGGGGTCGAATTCTTC. This sequence joins TRBV20-1 and TRBJ2-1, with D possibly matching TRBD1 (6 bases). Germline V gene sequence: CDR1 DFQATT, CDR2 SNEGSKA (reference sequence). V lost 3 bases to trimming and J lost 16 bases, with 16 bases between them. The CDR3 has 11 residues.

The chain employs TRBV5-1 and TRBJ2-7; perhaps D is TRBD1 or TRBD2 (5 bases each). V was clipped by 0 bases and J by 6 bases, with 10 bases between them. The length of the CDR3 is 13 residues. Germline CDR1 SGHRS, CDR2 YFSETQ. This CDR3 is CASSLAEGREQYF. The DNA for the CDR3 is TGCGCCAGCAGCTTGGCCGAGGGACGCGAGCAGTACTTC.

The CDR3 DNA reads TGTGCCAGCAGCTTAGTACCTAGCGGGAATTTGAATGAGCAGTTCTTC. Amino acids: CASSLVPSGNLNEQFF. The chain employs TRBV7-2 and TRBJ2-1, with 9 bases that match TRBD2. CDR1 is SGHTA and CDR2 is FQGNSA in the germline V gene. V lost 1 base and J lost 7; bases outside the gene matches: 8. This CDR3 spans 16 amino acids.

The chain uses TRBV20-1 and TRBJ1-1; 8 nucleotides agree with TRBD1. The CDR3 consists of 13 residues. Germline CDR1 reads DFQATT; CDR2 reads SNEGSKA (reference sequence). V gave up 6 bases and J gave up 6 bases; unmatched junction bases: 9. The CDR3 region has the DNA TGCAGTGCCGGAGGGACAGGTACCTCTGAAGCTTTCTTT. This translates into CSAGGTGTSEAFF.

The rearrangement joins TRBV3-1 to TRBJ1-4; tentative D call: TRBD1 (5 bases). Germline V lookup: CDR1 LGHDT, CDR2 YNNKEL (reference sequence). The ends were cut back, 4 bases at V and 8 bases at J, with 14 bases in the middle. There are 14 residues in the CDR3. Here the CDR3 reads CASSPTDISEKLFF. The DNA of the CDR3 is TGTGCCAGCAGCCCGACGGACATATCCGAAAAACTGTTTTTT. The full variable domain, in which reference TRBV3-1 and TRBJ1-4 provide the parts outside the CDR3, is DTAVSQTPKYLVTQMGNDKSIKCEQNLGHDTMYWYKQDSKKFLKIMFSYNNKELIINETVPNRFSPKSPDKAHLNLHINSLELGDSAVYFCASSPTDISEKLFFGSGTQLSVL.

This CDR3 reads CASSPEAPGGYTF. The CDR3 nucleotides are TGTGCCAGCAGCCCGGAGGCTCCAGGAGGCTACACCTTC. The genes are TRBV14 and TRBJ1-2, with D hard to call. Deletions cut 4 bases from V and 8 bases from J, with 14 bases between. The CDR3 contains 13 residues. Germline values: CDR1 SGHDN, CDR2 FVKESK.

The chain recombines TRBV20-1 with TRBJ1-5, with D unresolved. V dropped 5 bases and J dropped 0 bases, with 11 bases sitting between them. This CDR3 region has 14 residues. Germline CDR1 is DFQATT and CDR2 is SNEGSKA (reference sequence). CDR3 bases: TGCAGTGCTCCGTCTTCGAATAGCAATCAGCCCCAGCATTTT. It encodes CSAPSSNSNQPQHF.

The sample holds many counts of this clonotype. This chain connects TRBV28 to TRBJ2-5, with D maybe TRBD2 (6 bases). With 10 bases removed from V and 0 bases from J, the gap between germline ends came to 15 bases. Germline V gene lookup returns CDR1 MDHEN and CDR2 SYDVKM. CDR3 length: 14 residues. The CDR3 DNA follows: TGTGCCATTCGGGGGTTAGACGACCAAGAGACCCAGTACTTC. The encoded protein is CAIRGLDDQETQYF.

At least ten counts were recorded for this clonotype. The rearrangement joins TRBV2 to TRBJ2-4, with 12 nucleotides matching TRBD2. The CDR3 contains 16 residues. The germline V gene encodes CDR1 SNHLY and CDR2 FYNNEI. The J segment lost 3 bases and the V segment lost 5 bases, leaving 5 bases of the junction unmatched. The chain's CDR3 is CASSSSGRDGKNIQYF. The CDR3 nucleotides are TGTGCCAGCAGTTCTAGCGGGAGGGACGGCAAAAACATTCAGTACTTC.

This chain joins TRBV12-3 or TRBV12-4 and TRBJ2-2, with 8 nucleotides matching TRBD1. Losses at the gene ends were 3 bases for V and 5 bases for J; bases not matched to a gene: 5. CDR3 length: 15 residues. The CDR3 bases are TGTGCCAGCAGTTTTATCCAGGGGGCTACCGGGGAGCTGTTTTTT. It specifies CASSFIQGATGELFF.

A remark on this clonotype: A much larger clone differs by one base, so this may be a read error. This chain's CDR3 is CASNFEGDQPQHF. In DNA, the CDR3 is TGTGCCAGCAATTTTGAGGGGGATCAGCCCCAGCATTTT. The chain links TRBV12-3 or TRBV12-4 to TRBJ1-5, with D possibly matching TRBD1 (6 bases). This CDR3 comprises 13 residues. V was shortened by 7 bases and J by 5 bases, with 12 bases between the two germline ends.

J is TRBJ1-1 and V is TRBV29-1; D is uncertain. CDR3 length: 13 amino acids. The germline gives CDR1 SQVTM, CDR2 ANQGSEA. The V and J ends lost 3 bases and 0 bases respectively, with 8 bases between them. The CDR3 region has the DNA TGCAGCGTTGATTCTGCAGTGAACACTGAAGCTTTCTTT. Encoded protein: CSVDSAVNTEAFF. Complete variable domain (other parts from reference TRBV29-1 and TRBJ1-1): SAVISQKPSRDICQRGTSLTIQCQVDSQVTMMFWYRQQPGQSLTLIATANQGSEATYESGFVIDKFPISRPNLTFSTLTVSNMSPEDSSIYLCSVDSAVNTEAFFGQGTRLTVV.

This clonotype was observed a handful of times. The chain is built from TRBV23-1 and TRBJ1-5; D unclear. TRBV23-1 is an open reading frame, and its role is uncertain. This CDR3 is built from 12 residues. With 4 bases removed from V and 5 bases from J, the gap between germline ends came to 6 bases. DNA for the CDR3: TGCGCCAGCAGTCGAGTTTATCAGCCCCAGCATTTT. Translating it yields CASSRVYQPQHF.